This passage covers 29 T cell receptor beta chains from one sample sequenced in a study of blood T cell repertoires in COVID-19. Sequencing was performed with immunoSEQ multiplex PCR; in TCRdb, only in-frame clones are kept and a portion is missing. Here the sample spans roughly 61,000 clones, approximately 90% being singletons. The sequenced material came from peripheral blood. All receptors come from a man aged 80 or over with acute or convalescent COVID-19.

This chain joins TRBV24-1 and TRBJ2-5; the D gene is possibly TRBD1 (6 bases). V was cut by 5 bases and J by 5 bases, with 11 bases left in between. The CDR3 is made up of 13 amino acids. Germline CDR1 KGHDR, CDR2 SFDVKD. CDR3 amino acids: CATSVGGSETQYF. CDR3 coding DNA: TGTGCCACCAGTGTAGGGGGTTCGGAGACCCAGTACTTC.

The chain uses TRBV5-1 and TRBJ2-3; the D is unclear. Germline loops: CDR1 SGHRS, CDR2 YFSETQ. Trimming pared 0 bases from V and 2 bases from J, leaving 13 bases between. This CDR3 has 16 amino acids. As DNA, the CDR3 is TGCGCCAGCAGCTTGGCTGCGTTGCGGAACACAGATACGCAGTATTTT. This sequence encodes CASSLAALRNTDTQYF.

The rearrangement joins TRBV6-6 to TRBJ1-6; D is perhaps TRBD1 (5 bases). Deletions cut 6 bases from V and 11 bases from J, with 11 bases between. The germline CDR1 and CDR2 sequences are MNHNY and SVGAGI (reference sequence). The CDR3 has 12 residues. The CDR3 nucleotides are TGTGCCAGCAGCGCTTTGGGGCCACCCCTCCACTTT. As protein: CASSALGPPLHF.

The V gene is TRBV3-1 (or the pseudogene TRBV3-2), the J gene TRBJ1-1; D perhaps matches TRBD1 (6 bases). The CDR3 length is 15 residues. Trimming took 2 bases from V and 10 from J, leaving 20 bases between them. Germline CDR1 is LGHDT and CDR2 is YNNKEL (reference sequence). The CDR3 loop is CASSQSAGAENGAFF. The CDR3 DNA reads TGTGCCAGCAGCCAAAGTGCGGGGGCCGAGAATGGAGCTTTCTTT.

V and J are TRBV15 and TRBJ2-1; 8 positions agree with TRBD2. The ends lost 0 bases at V and 7 bases at J; junction bases unmatched: 5. This CDR3 contains 15 residues. Germline values: CDR1 LNHNV, CDR2 YYDKDF (reference sequence). DNA of the CDR3: TGTGCCACCAGCAGAGACCCCGGGGGGGAGAATGAGCAGTTCTTC. Translation gives CATSRDPGGENEQFF.

The chain has TRBV28 and TRBJ1-4; TRBD1 aligns across 9 bases. CDR1 and CDR2 from the germline V gene are MDHEN and SYDVKM. Trimming removed 5 bases from V and 7 bases from J; junction bases left unmatched: 8. The CDR3 covers 15 residues. CDR3 residues: CASSGPGQGLEKLFF. The CDR3 bases are TGTGCCAGCAGTGGACCGGGACAGGGTCTTGAAAAACTGTTTTTT.

The chain recombines TRBV5-1 with TRBJ2-7; maybe TRBD1 (6 bases). Germline values: CDR1 SGHRS, CDR2 YFSETQ. Trimming shortened V by 1 base and J by 6 bases, and 14 bases separated the two germline ends. The CDR3 runs 14 residues. CDR3 in amino acids: CASSLYPQGTEQYF. The CDR3 region has the DNA TGCGCCAGCAGCTTGTACCCACAGGGAACCGAGCAGTACTTC. The full variable domain, its missing parts supplied by reference TRBV5-1 and TRBJ2-7, is KAGVTQTPRYLIKTRGQQVTLSCSPISGHRSVSWYQQTPGQGLQFLFEYFSETQRNKGNFPGRFSGRQFSNSRSEMNVSTLELGDSALYLCASSLYPQGTEQYFGPGTRLTVT.

The V call is TRBV13, the J call TRBJ1-2; D perhaps matches TRBD1 (6 bases). V was trimmed by 5 bases and J by 5 bases, leaving 9 bases between them. The germline CDR1 and CDR2 sequences are PRHDT and FYEKMQ (reference sequence). This CDR3 contains 12 residues. In DNA, the CDR3 is TGTGCCAGCAGCACGCAGGGGTATGGCTACACCTTC. It codes for CASSTQGYGYTF.

The J gene is TRBJ2-7, the V gene TRBV20-1, with D uncertain. The CDR3 covers 11 residues. V was trimmed by 6 bases and J by 6 bases, leaving 12 bases between them. CDR1 and CDR2 from the germline V gene are DFQATT and SNEGSKA (reference sequence). CDR3 in DNA: TGCAGTGCGACTCGGTCGGGCGAGCAGTACTTC. Amino acid sequence: CSATRSGEQYF.

The CDR3 protein is CASSLGAGGPEFF. The CDR3 DNA sequence: TGTGCCAGCAGCCTTGGAGCGGGGGGCCCTGAGTTCTTC. This sequence joins TRBV7-9 and TRBJ2-1; 9 nucleotides line up with TRBD2. Trimming took 5 bases from V and 14 from J; bases not matched to a gene: 10. The CDR3 covers 13 residues. The germline V gene has CDR1 SEHNR and CDR2 FQNEAQ (reference sequence).

This rearrangement joins TRBV6-5 to TRBJ2-2; 8 bases match TRBD1. Per the germline V gene, CDR1 is MNHEY and CDR2 is SVGAGI. The CDR3 has 14 residues. The V and J ends lost 4 bases and 5 bases, in that order; junction bases with no gene match: 3. CDR3 sequence (DNA): TGTGCCAGCAGTTTTGGACAGGGAACCGGGGAGCTGTTTTTT. Its protein product is CASSFGQGTGELFF.

The chain is built from TRBV11-1 and TRBJ1-3; TRBD1 might be the D (5 bases). CDR1 and CDR2 from the germline V gene are SGHAT and FQDESV (reference sequence). The CDR3 is made up of 15 amino acids. The V end was cut by 4 bases, the J end by 0 bases, with 10 bases between. The CDR3 loop reads CASSYRQPSGNTIYF. The CDR3 region has the DNA TGTGCCAGCAGCTACCGACAGCCCTCTGGAAACACCATATATTTT.

J is TRBJ2-7 and V is TRBV29-1; D is ambiguous. This CDR3 contains 14 residues. V lost 4 bases to trimming and J lost 5 bases, with 18 bases between them. The germline CDR1 and CDR2 sequences are SQVTM and ANQGSEA. Here the CDR3 reads CSVVPGHTPDEQYF. For the CDR3, the DNA is TGCAGCGTTGTTCCAGGCCATACACCAGACGAGCAGTACTTC.

The genes are TRBV11-2 and TRBJ2-7; 8 nucleotides line up with TRBD2. This CDR3 comprises 15 residues. With 2 bases clipped from V and 1 base from J, the junction kept 4 bases outside the gene matches. CDR1 SGHAT and CDR2 FQNNGV come from the germline V gene. Here the CDR3 DNA reads TGTGCCAGCAGCTTAAGCGGGGGCTGGTCCTACGAGCAGTACTTC. Protein sequence: CASSLSGGWSYEQYF.

The V gene is TRBV27, the J gene TRBJ2-3; no clear D gene. This CDR3 region has 14 residues. In germline, CDR1 is MNHEY, CDR2 SMNVEV (reference sequence). Trimming stripped 0 bases from V and 2 bases from J, with 6 bases between. CDR3 loop: CASSLSRATDTQYF. CDR3 coding DNA: TGTGCCAGCAGTTTATCGAGAGCCACAGATACGCAGTATTTT.

This clone was observed a single time. The V call is TRBV6-1, the J call TRBJ2-7, with 10 bases lining up with TRBD2. CDR3 length: 15 amino acids. The V gene's germline CDR1 is MNHNS and CDR2 SASEGT. V was clipped by 2 bases and J by 4 bases; unmatched bases: 5. CDR3 DNA sequence: TGTGCCAGCAGTGAAATAAGCGGGGGGGCTTACGAGCAGTACTTC. This sequence encodes CASSEISGGAYEQYF.

The rearrangement links TRBV2 to TRBJ2-2; possible D gene TRBD1, 6 bases. The CDR3 has 14 residues. V was cut by 3 bases and J by 3 bases, with 8 bases left in between. Germline CDR1 and CDR2: SNHLY and FYNNEI. The CDR3 sequence is CASSERGYTGELFF. The DNA for the CDR3 is TGTGCCAGCAGTGAGAGGGGGTACACCGGGGAGCTGTTTTTT. Full variable domain (remainder filled in from reference TRBV2 and TRBJ2-2): EPEVTQTPSHQVTQMGQEVILRCVPISNHLYFYWYRQILGQKVEFLVSFYNNEISEKSEIFDDQFSVERPDGSNFTLKIRSTKLEDSAMYFCASSERGYTGELFFGEGSRLTVL.

The V gene is TRBV6-5, the J gene TRBJ2-7, with D perhaps matching TRBD1 (5 bases). V was trimmed by 7 bases and J by 2 bases, leaving 18 bases between them. Looked up from germline, CDR1 is MNHEY and CDR2 is SVGAGI. The CDR3 totals 15 residues. Here the CDR3 DNA reads TGTGCCAGCACTAAAATAAGGGGCTTGGCCTACGAGCAGTACTTC. This gives the protein CASTKIRGLAYEQYF.

The chain recombines TRBV6-5 with TRBJ2-7, with 7 bases identical to TRBD1. The junction had 8 bases not matched to a gene; V was cut back by 6 bases and J by 6 bases. Germline loops: CDR1 MNHEY, CDR2 SVGAGI. The CDR3 spans 13 residues. The CDR3 is CASRGTVIAEQYF. CDR3 bases: TGTGCCAGCAGGGGGACAGTCATAGCCGAGCAGTACTTC.

The chain uses TRBV9 and TRBJ2-1, with D perhaps matching TRBD1 (6 bases). Germline V gene sequence: CDR1 SGDLS, CDR2 YYNGEE. There are 15 residues in the CDR3. The germline V and J ends were trimmed by 2 bases and 6 bases, with 15 bases remaining between them. CDR3 loop: CASSVGARGFNEQFF. The DNA of the CDR3 is TGTGCCAGCAGCGTGGGGGCTAGGGGGTTCAATGAGCAGTTCTTC.

The chain joins TRBV5-4 to TRBJ1-2; TRBD1 matches 11 bases. Trimming cost V 1 base and J 4 bases; bases outside gene matches: 3. The CDR3 spans 15 residues. The V gene's germline CDR1 is SGHNT and CDR2 YYREEE (reference sequence). The CDR3 loop is CASSLTGTGGYGYTF. The CDR3 nucleotides are TGTGCCAGCAGCTTGACCGGGACAGGGGGCTATGGCTACACCTTC.

V gene TRBV9 combines with J gene TRBJ2-1; 14 nucleotides align to TRBD2. Germline CDR1 and CDR2: SGDLS and YYNGEE. There are 19 residues in the CDR3. The V segment lost 0 bases and the J segment 0 bases; nucleotides outside the gene matches: 5. The CDR3, as DNA: TGTGCCAGCAGCGTAGGACTAGCGGGGGGGCCCCGCTCCTACAATGAGCAGTTCTTC. The encoded protein is CASSVGLAGGPRSYNEQFF.

The genes are TRBV15 and TRBJ2-1; 8 bases line up with TRBD2. CDR3 length: 17 amino acids. In germline, CDR1 is LNHNV, CDR2 YYDKDF (reference sequence). V shed 1 base, J shed 9 bases, and the junction held 14 bases outside the gene matches. CDR3 protein: CATSRGTGGVQRVEQFF. CDR3 sequence (DNA): TGTGCCACCAGCAGAGGGACGGGGGGGGTGCAAAGGGTTGAGCAGTTCTTC.

This clone occurred once. The chain combines TRBV6-6 with TRBJ2-5; TRBD2 matches 10 bases. The germline gives CDR1 MNHNY, CDR2 SVGAGI (reference sequence). CDR3 length: 13 residues. The trim removed 6 bases at V and 5 bases at J, leaving 3 bases unmatched. The CDR3 nucleotides are TGTGCCAGCAGCCAGACTAGCGGGGAGACCCAGTACTTC. Protein sequence: CASSQTSGETQYF.

The rearrangement joins TRBV28 to TRBJ1-1; TRBD1 might be the D (5 bases). Trimming cost V 6 bases and J 6 bases, with 14 bases left between them. Germline-derived CDR1 and CDR2 are MDHEN and SYDVKM. The CDR3 has 13 amino acids. The CDR3 protein is CASRNSGRAEAFF. In DNA, the CDR3 is TGTGCCAGCAGAAATTCAGGGCGCGCTGAAGCTTTCTTT.

V usage is TRBV7-9 and J usage is TRBJ1-3; TRBD1 matches at 7 bases. The junction had 5 bases not matched to a gene; V was cut back by 5 bases and J by 1 base. Germline CDR1 and CDR2: SEHNR and FQNEAQ (reference sequence). The CDR3 has 15 amino acids. As DNA, the CDR3 is TGTGCCAGCAGCCCTACAGGGGCTTCTGGAAACACCATATATTTT. Amino acids: CASSPTGASGNTIYF. Drawing the rest from reference TRBV7-9 and TRBJ1-3, the complete variable domain is DTGVSQNPRHKITKRGQNVTFRCDPISEHNRLYWYRQTLGQGPEFLTYFQNEAQLEKSRLLSDRFSAERPKGSFSTLEIQRTEQGDSAMYLCASSPTGASGNTIYFGEGSWLTVV.

The rearrangement uses TRBV7-2 and TRBJ2-1, with 8 bases aligning to TRBD1. The CDR3 consists of 17 residues. V was clipped by 1 base and J by 3 bases; unmatched bases: 8. Germline V lookup: CDR1 SGHTA, CDR2 FQGNSA. In DNA form, the CDR3 reads TGTGCCAGCAGCTTAGGAGGGCGGGACAGGAGCTACAATGAGCAGTTCTTC. Translated: CASSLGGRDRSYNEQFF.

CDR3 protein: CASSGQGATDTEAFF. CDR3 nucleotide sequence: TGTGCCAGCAGTGGACAGGGGGCTACGGACACTGAAGCTTTCTTT. V is TRBV2 and J is TRBJ1-1; 10 bases are shared with TRBD1. This CDR3 contains 15 residues. In germline, CDR1 is SNHLY, CDR2 FYNNEI. With 4 bases clipped from V and 3 bases from J, the junction kept 5 bases outside the gene matches.

The gene calls are TRBV24-1 and TRBJ2-2; 7 nucleotides line up with TRBD2. Germline-derived CDR1 and CDR2 are KGHDR and SFDVKD. Trimming took 8 bases from V and 7 from J; bases not matched to a gene: 3. This CDR3 has 12 amino acids. CDR3 bases: TGTGCCACCAATAGCGGGCTCGGGGAGCTGTTTTTT. Amino acid sequence: CATNSGLGELFF.